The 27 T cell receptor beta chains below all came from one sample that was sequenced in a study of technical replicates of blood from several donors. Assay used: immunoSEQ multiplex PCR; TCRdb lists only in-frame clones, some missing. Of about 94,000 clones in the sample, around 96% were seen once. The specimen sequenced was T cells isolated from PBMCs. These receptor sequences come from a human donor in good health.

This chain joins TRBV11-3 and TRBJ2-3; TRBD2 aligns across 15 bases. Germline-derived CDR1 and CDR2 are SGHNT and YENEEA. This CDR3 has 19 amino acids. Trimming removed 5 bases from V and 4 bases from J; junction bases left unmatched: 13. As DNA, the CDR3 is TGTGCCAGCAGCACCCTAGATTGGACTAGCGGGGGGGCCCCAGATACGCAGTATTTT. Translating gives CASSTLDWTSGGAPDTQYF. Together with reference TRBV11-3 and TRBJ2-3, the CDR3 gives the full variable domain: EAGVVQSPRYKIIEKKQPVAFWCNPISGHNTLYWYLQNLGQGPELLIRYENEEAVDDSQLPKDRFSAERLKGVDSTLKIQPAELGDSAVYLCASSTLDWTSGGAPDTQYFGPGTRLTVL.

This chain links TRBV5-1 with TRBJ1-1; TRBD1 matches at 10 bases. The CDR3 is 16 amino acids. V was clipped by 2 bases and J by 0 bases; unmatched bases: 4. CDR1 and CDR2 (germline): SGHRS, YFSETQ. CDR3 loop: CASSLRDRGMNTEAFF. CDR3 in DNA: TGCGCCAGCAGCTTAAGGGACAGGGGAATGAACACTGAAGCTTTCTTT.

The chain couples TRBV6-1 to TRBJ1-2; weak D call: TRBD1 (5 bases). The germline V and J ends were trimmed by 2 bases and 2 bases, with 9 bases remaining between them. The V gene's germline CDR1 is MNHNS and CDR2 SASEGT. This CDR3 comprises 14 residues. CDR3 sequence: CASSERPGNYGYTF. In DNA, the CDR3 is TGTGCCAGCAGTGAACGTCCAGGGAACTATGGCTACACCTTC.

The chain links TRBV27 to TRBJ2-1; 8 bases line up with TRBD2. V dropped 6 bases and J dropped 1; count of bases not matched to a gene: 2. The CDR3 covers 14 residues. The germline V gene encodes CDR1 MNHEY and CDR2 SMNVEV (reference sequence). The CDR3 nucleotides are TGTGCCAGCAGGCCGGGGGGGTCCTACAATGAGCAGTTCTTC. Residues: CASRPGGSYNEQFF.

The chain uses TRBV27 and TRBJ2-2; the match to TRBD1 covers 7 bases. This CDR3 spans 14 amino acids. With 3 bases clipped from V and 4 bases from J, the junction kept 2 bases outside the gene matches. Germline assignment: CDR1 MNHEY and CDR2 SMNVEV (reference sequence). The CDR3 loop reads CASSFTGVTGELFF. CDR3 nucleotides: TGTGCCAGCAGTTTCACAGGGGTCACCGGGGAGCTGTTTTTT.

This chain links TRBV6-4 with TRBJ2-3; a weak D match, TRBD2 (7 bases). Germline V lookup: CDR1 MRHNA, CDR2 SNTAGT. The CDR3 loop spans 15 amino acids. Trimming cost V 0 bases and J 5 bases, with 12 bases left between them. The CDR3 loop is CASSDSRGGRDTQYF. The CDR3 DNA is TGTGCCAGCAGTGACTCGCGCGGGGGCAGAGATACGCAGTATTTT.

The CDR3 nucleotides read TGTGCCAGCGGTAGTAGTCCAGGGGCGACAGATACGCAGTATTTT. Protein product: CASGSSPGATDTQYF. The J gene is TRBJ2-3, the V gene TRBV6-1; possible D gene TRBD1, 6 bases. V was cut by 8 bases and J by 3 bases, with 18 bases left in between. Germline CDR1 and CDR2: MNHNS and SASEGT. The CDR3 runs to 15 residues.

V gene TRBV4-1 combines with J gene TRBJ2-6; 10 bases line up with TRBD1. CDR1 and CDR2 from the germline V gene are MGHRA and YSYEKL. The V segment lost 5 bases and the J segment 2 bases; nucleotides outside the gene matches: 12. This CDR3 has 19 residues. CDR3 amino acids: CASSERQGAFRTGANVLTF. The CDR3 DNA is TGCGCCAGCAGCGAACGACAGGGGGCGTTTCGAACTGGGGCCAACGTCCTGACTTTC.

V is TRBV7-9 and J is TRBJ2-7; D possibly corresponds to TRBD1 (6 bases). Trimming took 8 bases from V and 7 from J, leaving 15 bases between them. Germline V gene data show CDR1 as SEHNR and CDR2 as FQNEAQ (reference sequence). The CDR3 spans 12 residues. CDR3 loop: CASSGVAWEQYF. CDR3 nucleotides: TGTGCCAGCTCAGGGGTGGCCTGGGAGCAGTACTTC.

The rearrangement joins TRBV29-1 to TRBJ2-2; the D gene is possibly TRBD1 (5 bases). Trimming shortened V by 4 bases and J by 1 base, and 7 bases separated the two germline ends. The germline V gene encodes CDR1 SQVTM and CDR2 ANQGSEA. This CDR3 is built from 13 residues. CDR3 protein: CSVGQGNTGELFF. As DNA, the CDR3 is TGCAGCGTTGGCCAGGGGAACACCGGGGAGCTGTTTTTT.

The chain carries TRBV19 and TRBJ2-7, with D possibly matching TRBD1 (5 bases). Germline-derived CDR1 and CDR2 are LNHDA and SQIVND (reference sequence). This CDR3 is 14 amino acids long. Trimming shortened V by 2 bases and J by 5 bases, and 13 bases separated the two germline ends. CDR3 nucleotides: TGTGCCAGTAGTATACAGGGCGTTCTCGACGAGCAGTACTTC. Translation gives CASSIQGVLDEQYF.

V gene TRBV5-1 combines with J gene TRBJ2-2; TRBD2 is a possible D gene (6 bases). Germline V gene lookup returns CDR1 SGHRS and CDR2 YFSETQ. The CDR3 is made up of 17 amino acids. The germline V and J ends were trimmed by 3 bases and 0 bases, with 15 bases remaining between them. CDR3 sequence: CASSSPSGGSNTGELFF. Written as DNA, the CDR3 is TGCGCCAGCAGCTCCCCCTCAGGAGGGTCGAACACCGGGGAGCTGTTTTTT.

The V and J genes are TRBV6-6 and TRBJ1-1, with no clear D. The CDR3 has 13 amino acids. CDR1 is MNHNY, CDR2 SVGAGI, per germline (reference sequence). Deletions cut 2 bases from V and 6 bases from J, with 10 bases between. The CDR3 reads CASSYGIPPEAFF. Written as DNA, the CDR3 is TGTGCCAGCAGTTACGGCATCCCTCCTGAAGCTTTCTTT.

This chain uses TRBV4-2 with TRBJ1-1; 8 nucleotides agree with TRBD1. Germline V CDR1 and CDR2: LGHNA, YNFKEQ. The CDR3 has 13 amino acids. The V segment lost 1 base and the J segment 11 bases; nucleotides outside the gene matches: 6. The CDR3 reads CASSQGRTGYAFF. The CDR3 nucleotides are TGTGCCAGCAGCCAAGGACGGACAGGGTACGCTTTCTTT.

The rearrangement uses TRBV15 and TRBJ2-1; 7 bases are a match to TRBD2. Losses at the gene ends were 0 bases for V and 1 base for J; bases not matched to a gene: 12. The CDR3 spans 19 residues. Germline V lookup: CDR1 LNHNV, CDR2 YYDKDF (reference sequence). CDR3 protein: CATSRDHFGQGLSYNEQFF. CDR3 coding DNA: TGTGCCACCAGCAGAGATCACTTTGGGCAGGGACTATCCTACAATGAGCAGTTCTTC.

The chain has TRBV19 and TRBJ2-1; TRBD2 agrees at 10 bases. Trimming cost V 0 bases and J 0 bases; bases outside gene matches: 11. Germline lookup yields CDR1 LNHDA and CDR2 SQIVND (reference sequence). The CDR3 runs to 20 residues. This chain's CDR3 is CASSIDRVRTSGSSYNEQFF. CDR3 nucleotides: TGTGCCAGTAGTATAGATCGGGTAAGGACTAGCGGAAGCTCCTACAATGAGCAGTTCTTC.

Written as DNA, the CDR3 is TGTGCCAGCAGCCCTACTGGGGCTAAGACAGGGGCGAACACTGAAGCTTTCTTT. It is translated as CASSPTGAKTGANTEAFF. The chain carries TRBV7-9 and TRBJ1-1; 8 bases agree with TRBD1. Germline CDR1 and CDR2: SEHNR and FQNEAQ (reference sequence). V lost 5 bases to trimming and J lost 1 base; unmatched junction nucleotides: 15. There are 18 residues in the CDR3.

The chain's CDR3 is CASSPWRAGRGADEQYF. The CDR3 DNA reads as TGTGCCAGCAGCCCGTGGAGAGCGGGACGCGGCGCCGACGAGCAGTACTTC. The rearrangement links TRBV5-4 to TRBJ2-7, with 7 nucleotides matching TRBD2. V lost 4 bases to trimming and J lost 5 bases; unmatched junction nucleotides: 18. CDR1 is SGHNT and CDR2 is YYREEE in the germline V gene (reference sequence). CDR3 length: 17 amino acids.

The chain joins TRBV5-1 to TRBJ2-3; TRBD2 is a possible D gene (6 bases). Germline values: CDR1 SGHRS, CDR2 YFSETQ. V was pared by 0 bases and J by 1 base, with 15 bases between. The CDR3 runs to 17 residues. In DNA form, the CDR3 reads TGCGCCAGCAGCTTGGATCGGAGGGGACTGGGCACAGATACGCAGTATTTT. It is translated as CASSLDRRGLGTDTQYF.

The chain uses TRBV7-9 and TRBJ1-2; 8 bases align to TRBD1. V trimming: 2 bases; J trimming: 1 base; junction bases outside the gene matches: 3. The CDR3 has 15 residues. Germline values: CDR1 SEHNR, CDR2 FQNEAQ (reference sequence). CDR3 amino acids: CASSLKQGVNYGYTF. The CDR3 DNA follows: TGTGCCAGCAGCTTAAAACAGGGGGTTAACTATGGCTACACCTTC.

CDR3 in DNA: TGTGCCAGCAGTGAACAAAACCGGGACAGGGGGCGAACCCAGCATTTT. Its protein product is CASSEQNRDRGRTQHF. This sequence joins TRBV6-1 and TRBJ1-5; 12 positions match TRBD1. With V trimmed by 2 bases and J by 11 bases, 10 bases remained unmatched. The CDR3 spans 16 residues. The germline V gene encodes CDR1 MNHNS and CDR2 SASEGT.

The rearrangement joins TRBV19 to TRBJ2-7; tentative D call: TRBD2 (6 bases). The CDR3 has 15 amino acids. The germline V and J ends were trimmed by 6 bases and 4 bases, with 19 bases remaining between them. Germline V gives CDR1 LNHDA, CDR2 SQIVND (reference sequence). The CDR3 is CASSFSGPSAYEQYF. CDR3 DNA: TGTGCCAGTAGCTTCAGTGGTCCTAGCGCGTACGAGCAGTACTTC.

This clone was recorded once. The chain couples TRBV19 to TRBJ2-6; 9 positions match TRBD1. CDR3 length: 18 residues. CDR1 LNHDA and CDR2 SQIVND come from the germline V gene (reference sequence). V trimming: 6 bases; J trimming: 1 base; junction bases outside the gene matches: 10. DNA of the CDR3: TGTGCCAGTAGCCCCCCGGGACAGGGACCTTCTGGGGCCAACGTCCTGACTTTC. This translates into CASSPPGQGPSGANVLTF.

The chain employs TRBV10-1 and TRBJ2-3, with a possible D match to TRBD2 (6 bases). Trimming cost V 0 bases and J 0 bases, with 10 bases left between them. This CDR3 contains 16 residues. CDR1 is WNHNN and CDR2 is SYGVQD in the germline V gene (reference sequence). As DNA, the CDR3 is TGCGCCAGCAGTGAGTCAGCGGGCTCTAGCACAGATACGCAGTATTTT. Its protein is CASSESAGSSTDTQYF.

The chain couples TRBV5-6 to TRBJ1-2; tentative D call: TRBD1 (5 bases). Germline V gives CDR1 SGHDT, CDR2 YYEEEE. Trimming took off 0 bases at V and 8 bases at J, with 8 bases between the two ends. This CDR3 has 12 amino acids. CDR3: CASSLGEGGYTF. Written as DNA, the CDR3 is TGTGCCAGCAGCTTGGGGGAGGGGGGCTACACCTTC.

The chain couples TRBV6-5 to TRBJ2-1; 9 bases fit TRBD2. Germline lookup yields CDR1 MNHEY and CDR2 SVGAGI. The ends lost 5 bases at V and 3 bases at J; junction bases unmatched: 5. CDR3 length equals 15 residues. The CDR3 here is CASSHSGSIYNEQFF. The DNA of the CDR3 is TGTGCCAGCAGTCATAGCGGGAGCATCTACAATGAGCAGTTCTTC.

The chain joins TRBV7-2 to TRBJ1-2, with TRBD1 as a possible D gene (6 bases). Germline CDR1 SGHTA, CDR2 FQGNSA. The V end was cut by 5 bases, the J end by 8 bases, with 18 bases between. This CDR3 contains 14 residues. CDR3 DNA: TGTGCCAGCAGCCAGGACAGCCTCTATGTAGGCTACACCTTC. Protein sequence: CASSQDSLYVGYTF.